These 24 T cell receptor beta chains share one sample of origin, sequenced in a study of blood T cell repertoires in COVID-19. Profiled with immunoSEQ multiplex PCR; TCRdb holds only in-frame clones, not every one. The table includes about 320,000 clones, approximately 85% detected once. Sequences were obtained from peripheral blood. The receptors were gathered from a human donor in a cohort sampled during active COVID-19.

This clone was detected only once. V and J are TRBV20-1 and TRBJ1-2; no firm D call. The ends were cut back, 3 bases at V and 8 bases at J, with 10 bases in the middle. This CDR3 is built from 11 residues. Germline V gene data show CDR1 as DFQATT and CDR2 as SNEGSKA (reference sequence). The CDR3 is CSASSTRGYTF. CDR3 sequence (DNA): TGCAGTGCTAGTTCGACGAGGGGCTACACCTTC.

The rearrangement links TRBV5-1 to TRBJ1-2; TRBD1 matches at 7 bases. The CDR3 has 14 residues. The germline CDR1 and CDR2 sequences are SGHRS and YFSETQ. J gave up 5 bases and V 2 bases, and 6 bases lay outside the gene matches. The CDR3 region is CASSLGTAQYGYTF. CDR3 nucleotide sequence: TGCGCCAGCAGCTTAGGGACAGCACAGTATGGCTACACCTTC.

The chain carries TRBV5-4 and TRBJ1-2; D may be TRBD1 (5 bases). The CDR3 covers 14 residues. Germline assignment: CDR1 SGHNT and CDR2 YYREEE (reference sequence). V gave up 1 base and J gave up 6 bases, with 13 bases separating them. CDR3 coding DNA: TGTGCCAGCAGCTTGATCGGGGGATCGAATGGCTACACCTTC. This encodes CASSLIGGSNGYTF.

This chain connects TRBV6-5 to TRBJ1-4, with D hard to call. CDR1 is MNHEY and CDR2 is SVGAGI in the germline V gene. CDR3 length: 15 residues. With 4 bases removed from V and 4 bases from J, the gap between germline ends came to 13 bases. The CDR3 nucleotides read TGTGCCAGCAGTTCCCCTAGTAGCAATAATGAAAAACTGTTTTTT. This codes for CASSSPSSNNEKLFF.

This clone has at least ten counts. The rearrangement links TRBV3-1 (or the pseudogene TRBV3-2) to TRBJ2-7; 8 bases match TRBD1. V trimming: 2 bases; J trimming: 2 bases; junction bases outside the gene matches: 5. The CDR3 totals 15 residues. Germline V gene lookup returns CDR1 LGHDT and CDR2 YNNKEL (reference sequence). CDR3 in DNA: TGTGCCAGCAGCCAATCACAGACAGGGGCCTACGAGCAGTACTTC. This encodes CASSQSQTGAYEQYF.

Concerning this clone itself: Within the sample, other DNA sequences also encode this same CDR3. This chain uses TRBV18 with TRBJ2-2; TRBD2 matches at 7 bases. The CDR3 consists of 16 residues. Trimming at V came to 6 bases and at J to 0 bases, leaving 7 bases not matched to a gene. Looked up from germline, CDR1 is KGHSH and CDR2 is LQKENI. CDR3 sequence reads: CASSPPGGPNTGELFF. DNA of the CDR3: TGTGCCAGCTCCCCCCCGGGGGGTCCGAACACCGGGGAGCTGTTTTTT. The variable domain in full, with the rest retrieved from reference TRBV18 and TRBJ2-2, is NAGVMQNPRHLVRRRGQEARLRCSPMKGHSHVYWYRQLPEEGLKFMVYLQKENIIDESGMPKERFSAEFPKEGPSILRIQQVVRGDSAAYFCASSPPGGPNTGELFFGEGSRLTVL.

The rearrangement links TRBV9 to TRBJ1-2, with TRBD1 matching over 7 bases. This CDR3 is built from 16 residues. CDR1 SGDLS and CDR2 YYNGEE come from the germline V gene. The trim removed 3 bases at V and 2 bases at J, leaving 10 bases unmatched. This chain's CDR3 is CASSAPTGTANYGYTF. The CDR3 DNA follows: TGTGCCAGCAGCGCGCCGACCGGGACAGCGAACTATGGCTACACCTTC.

This chain connects TRBV5-1 to TRBJ1-1; D perhaps matches TRBD1 (6 bases). The germline V gene has CDR1 SGHRS and CDR2 YFSETQ. This CDR3 is built from 15 residues. V was clipped by 4 bases and J by 0 bases, with 13 bases between them. The CDR3 DNA reads TGCGCCAGCAGCCTGGGGGCAGGGTTGAACACTGAAGCTTTCTTT. Its protein is CASSLGAGLNTEAFF.

The chain combines TRBV5-1 with TRBJ1-5, with no clear D. Germline-derived CDR1 and CDR2 are SGHRS and YFSETQ. V was trimmed by 1 base and J by 1 base, leaving 9 bases between them. The CDR3 extends over 15 amino acids. The CDR3 DNA follows: TGCGCCAGCAGCTTGACGGCGGGGAGCAATCAGCCCCAGCATTTT. It specifies CASSLTAGSNQPQHF. Complete variable domain (other parts from reference TRBV5-1 and TRBJ1-5): KAGVTQTPRYLIKTRGQQVTLSCSPISGHRSVSWYQQTPGQGLQFLFEYFSETQRNKGNFPGRFSGRQFSNSRSEMNVSTLELGDSALYLCASSLTAGSNQPQHFGDGTRLSIL.

In its sample, this clone was seen once. The chain uses TRBV7-9 and TRBJ1-1; no firm D call. The V gene's germline CDR1 is SEHNR and CDR2 FQNEAQ (reference sequence). Trimming took 5 bases from V and 5 from J, leaving 12 bases between them. The CDR3 is 13 residues long. The CDR3 sequence: CASSRTGRTEAFF. The CDR3 coding sequence is TGTGCCAGCAGCCGAACGGGGAGGACTGAAGCTTTCTTT.

V usage is TRBV18 and J usage is TRBJ2-7; TRBD1 aligns across 7 bases. This CDR3 has 15 residues. The trim removed 6 bases at V and 1 base at J, leaving 9 bases unmatched. Germline values: CDR1 KGHSH, CDR2 LQKENI. The CDR3 region is CASSRDSGWSYEQYF. For the CDR3, the DNA is TGTGCCAGCTCCCGGGACAGTGGGTGGTCCTACGAGCAGTACTTC.

The V gene is TRBV6-6, the J gene TRBJ1-3; D is ambiguous. Germline V lookup: CDR1 MNHNY, CDR2 SVGAGI (reference sequence). Deletions cut 5 bases from V and 0 bases from J, with 11 bases between. There are 15 residues in the CDR3. CDR3: CASSGGSSSGNTIYF. The CDR3 DNA reads TGTGCCAGCAGTGGAGGGTCGAGCTCTGGAAACACCATATATTTT.

The table lists this clone with a few counts. The rearrangement links TRBV6-5 to TRBJ1-1; the D gene is possibly TRBD1 (5 bases). The CDR3 contains 14 residues. The V end was cut by 7 bases, the J end by 5 bases, with 17 bases between. The germline CDR1 and CDR2 sequences are MNHEY and SVGAGI. This CDR3 is CASTRGAGSTEAFF. In DNA, the CDR3 is TGTGCCAGCACCCGCGGGGCAGGTTCGACTGAAGCTTTCTTT.

This chain joins TRBV14 and TRBJ2-7, with D perhaps matching TRBD2 (6 bases). The CDR3 has 15 residues. Germline-derived CDR1 and CDR2 are SGHDN and FVKESK. V shed 3 bases and J shed 2 bases, with 14 bases lying between them. The CDR3 DNA reads TGTGCCAGCAGCCAGGCGGCCGGGAGAACCTACGAGCAGTACTTC. The encoded protein is CASSQAAGRTYEQYF.

The chain uses TRBV30 and TRBJ1-6; 9 nucleotides match TRBD1. J lost 7 bases, V lost 2 bases, and 3 bases had no gene match. CDR1 and CDR2 (germline): GTSNPN, SVGIG (reference sequence). The CDR3 has 14 residues. This CDR3 is CAWSTGQGNSPLHF. The CDR3 DNA follows: TGTGCCTGGAGTACAGGACAGGGGAATTCACCCCTCCACTTT. Variable domain in full (rest from reference TRBV30 and TRBJ1-6): SQTIHQWPATLVQPVGSPLSLECTVEGTSNPNLYWYRQAAGRGLQLLFYSVGIGQISSEVPQNLSASRPQDRQFILSSKKLLLSDSGFYLCAWSTGQGNSPLHFGNGTRLTVT.

The genes are TRBV10-2 and TRBJ1-1; perhaps TRBD1 as D (6 bases). The CDR3 runs 16 residues. V gave up 2 bases and J gave up 4 bases, with 17 bases separating them. The germline V gene encodes CDR1 WSHSY and CDR2 SAAADI. The CDR3 reads CASSELTRGFVTEAFF. Written as DNA, the CDR3 is TGCGCCAGCAGTGAGCTTACCAGGGGTTTCGTCACTGAAGCTTTCTTT.

This chain's CDR3 is CASSPPGPEAFF. CDR3 in DNA: TGCGCCAGCAGCCCACCCGGTCCTGAAGCTTTCTTT. This sequence joins TRBV5-1 and TRBJ1-1; D remains unclear. This CDR3 has 12 amino acids. From germline, CDR1 is SGHRS and CDR2 YFSETQ. V gave up 4 bases and J gave up 6 bases, with 10 bases separating them.

This chain joins TRBV10-3 and TRBJ1-1, with a tentative D call TRBD1 (6 bases). Germline CDR1 ENHRY, CDR2 SYGVKD. The CDR3 has 14 residues. V was cut by 10 bases and J by 1 base, with 16 bases left in between. CDR3 sequence reads: CATTEQGKNTEAFF. In DNA, the CDR3 is TGTGCCACAACAGAACAGGGTAAGAACACTGAAGCTTTCTTT.

In this sample, this clone turned up a few times. This chain uses TRBV6-5 with TRBJ1-2, with 7 positions matching TRBD1. The CDR3 runs 12 residues. The germline CDR1 and CDR2 sequences are MNHEY and SVGAGI. V lost 5 bases to trimming and J lost 6 bases; unmatched junction nucleotides: 3. The CDR3 region is CASSHQGDGYTF. The DNA for the CDR3 is TGTGCCAGCAGTCACCAGGGGGATGGCTACACCTTC.

This clone was detected a few times. V gene TRBV15 combines with J gene TRBJ1-6; D uncertain. Germline CDR1 is LNHNV and CDR2 is YYDKDF (reference sequence). The ends were cut back, 0 bases at V and 9 bases at J, with 9 bases in the middle. The CDR3 runs 14 residues. The CDR3 coding sequence is TGTGCCACCAGCAGAGATAAGGCGGCTTCACCCCTCCACTTT. As protein: CATSRDKAASPLHF.

Of note for this clone: The same CDR3 arises from other DNA sequences in this sample as well. J is TRBJ1-2 and V is TRBV7-9; D gene uncertain. The CDR3 loop spans 13 amino acids. The germline gives CDR1 SEHNR, CDR2 FQNEAQ (reference sequence). Trimming removed 0 bases from V and 2 bases from J, with 4 bases in between. For the CDR3, the DNA is TGTGCCAGCAGCTTAGCGGGCAACTATGGCTACACCTTC. This sequence encodes CASSLAGNYGYTF.

The chain recombines TRBV3-1 (or the pseudogene TRBV3-2) with TRBJ1-3; maybe TRBD1 (5 bases). The CDR3 spans 14 residues. Trimming took off 8 bases at V and 7 bases at J, with 18 bases between the two ends. The germline CDR1 and CDR2 sequences are LGHDT and YNNKEL (reference sequence). CDR3 protein: CASRERGRGNTIYF. As DNA, the CDR3 is TGTGCCAGCCGAGAGCGGGGGAGGGGTAACACCATATATTTT.

The chain is built from TRBV6-1 and TRBJ1-5, with 7 bases lining up with TRBD1. CDR3 length: 13 residues. Germline assignment: CDR1 MNHNS and CDR2 SASEGT. Trimming removed 11 bases from V and 5 bases from J; junction bases left unmatched: 9. The CDR3 is CAGGTEGHQPQHF. CDR3 coding DNA: TGTGCCGGCGGGACAGAGGGACATCAGCCCCAGCATTTT.

CDR3 loop: CASSNPGSSTDTQYF. The CDR3 nucleotides read TGTGCCAGCAGCAACCCCGGGAGCAGCACAGATACGCAGTATTTT. The chain employs TRBV7-9 and TRBJ2-3, with a possible D match to TRBD2 (6 bases). CDR3 length: 15 amino acids. V gave up 5 bases and J gave up 0 bases, with 12 bases separating them. Germline V gives CDR1 SEHNR, CDR2 FQNEAQ (reference sequence).